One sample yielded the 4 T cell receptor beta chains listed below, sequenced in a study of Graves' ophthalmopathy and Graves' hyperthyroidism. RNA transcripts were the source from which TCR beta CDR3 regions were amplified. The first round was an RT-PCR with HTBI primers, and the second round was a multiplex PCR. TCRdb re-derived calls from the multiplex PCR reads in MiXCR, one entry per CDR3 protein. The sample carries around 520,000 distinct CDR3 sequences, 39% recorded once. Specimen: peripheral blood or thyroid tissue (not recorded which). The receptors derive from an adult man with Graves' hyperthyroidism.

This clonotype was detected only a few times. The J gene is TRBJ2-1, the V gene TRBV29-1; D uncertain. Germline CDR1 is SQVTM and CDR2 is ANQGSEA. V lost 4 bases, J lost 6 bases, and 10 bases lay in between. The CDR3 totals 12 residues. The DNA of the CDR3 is TGCAGCGTTGCTCGGGTCGTCAATGAGCAGTTCTTC. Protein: CSVARVVNEQFF.

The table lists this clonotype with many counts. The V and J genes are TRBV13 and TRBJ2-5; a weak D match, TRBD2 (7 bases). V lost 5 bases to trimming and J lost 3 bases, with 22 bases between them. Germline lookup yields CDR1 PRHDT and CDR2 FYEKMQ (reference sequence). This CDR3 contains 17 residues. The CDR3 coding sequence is TGTGCCAGCAGCCCCATGGGGGCAGCGGGGTACGAAGAGACCCAGTACTTC. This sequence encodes CASSPMGAAGYEETQYF. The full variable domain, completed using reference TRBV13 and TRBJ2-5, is AAGVIQSPRHLIKEKRETATLKCYPIPRHDTVYWYQQGPGQDPQFLISFYEKMQSDKGSIPDRFSAQQFSDYHSELNMSSLELGDSALYFCASSPMGAAGYEETQYFGPGTRLLVL.

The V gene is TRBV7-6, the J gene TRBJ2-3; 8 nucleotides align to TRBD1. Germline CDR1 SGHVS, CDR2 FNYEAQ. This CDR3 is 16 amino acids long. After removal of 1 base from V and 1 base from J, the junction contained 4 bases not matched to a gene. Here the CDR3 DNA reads TGTGCCAGCAGCTTAGGGTTGACAGGGGGCACAGATACGCAGTATTTT. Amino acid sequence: CASSLGLTGGTDTQYF.

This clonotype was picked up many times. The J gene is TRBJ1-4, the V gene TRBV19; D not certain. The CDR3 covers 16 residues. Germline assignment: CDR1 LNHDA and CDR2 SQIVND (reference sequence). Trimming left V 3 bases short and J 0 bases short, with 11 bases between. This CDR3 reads CASSMTTLSTNEKLFF. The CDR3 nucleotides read TGTGCCAGTAGTATGACGACCCTTTCAACTAATGAAAAACTGTTTTTT.